These 3 T cell receptor beta chains came from one sample sequenced in a study of CD4+ T cells in melanoma. Repertoires were generated with immunoSEQ multiplex PCR, while TCRdb's copy carries only in-frame clones and drops some. Of 15,000 to 20,000 clones listed, 83% are singletons. What was sequenced was cells from a culture (not recorded whether cultured in vitro). The source is a human donor with melanoma.

This sequence joins TRBV14 and TRBJ2-5, with 7 bases identical to TRBD2. After removal of 6 bases from V and 0 bases from J, the junction contained 7 bases not matched to a gene. Germline V gene lookup returns CDR1 SGHDN and CDR2 FVKESK. CDR3 length: 15 amino acids. The DNA for the CDR3 is TGTGCCAGCAGTCGGGGCCGGGGGGACCAAGAGACCCAGTACTTC. Translation: CASSRGRGDQETQYF. Looking up the rest from reference TRBV14 and TRBJ2-5 gives the full variable domain: EAGVTQFPSHSVIEKGQTVTLRCDPISGHDNLYWYRRVMGKEIKFLLHFVKESKQDESGMPNNRFLAERTGGTYSTLKVQPAELEDSGVYFCASSRGRGDQETQYFGPGTRLLVL.

A few counts support this clone. This sequence joins TRBV7-8 and TRBJ1-1, with TRBD1 identical over 10 bases. Germline V gene sequence: CDR1 SGHVS, CDR2 FQNEAQ. CDR3 length: 20 amino acids. V shed 1 base, J shed 6 bases, and the junction held 20 bases outside the gene matches. The DNA of the CDR3 is TGTGCCAGCAGCTTAGATGCCCGCCCCCGGACAGGGGGAAAAAGGGCTGAAGCTTTCTTT. The encoded protein is CASSLDARPRTGGKRAEAFF.

J is TRBJ2-7 and V is TRBV7-9; D is possibly TRBD1 (5 bases). CDR1 and CDR2 from the germline V gene are SEHNR and FQNEAQ (reference sequence). Trimming shortened V by 5 bases and J by 5 bases, and 13 bases separated the two germline ends. The length of the CDR3 is 13 residues. In DNA form, the CDR3 reads TGTGCCAGCAGCCTTCCGTGGGGCCACGAGCAGTACTTC. It yields the protein CASSLPWGHEQYF.